This TCR beta chain was profiled in a study of shared clonotypes between healthy human individuals. Turning to the study itself: Serving as donors were two women and a few men, whose ages spanned 18 to 49. The study, taken as a whole, reports: With a handful of donors compared, around 5% of naive CD4 clonotypes were shared.

With 0 bases removed from V and 8 bases from J, the gap between germline ends came to 8 bases. Looked up from germline, CDR1 is SGHRS and CDR2 is YFSETQ. The CDR3 consists of 12 residues. Comment on this clone: Its matching antigen is unknown. The sample carries other DNA sequences with the same CDR3.

Libraries were prepared by immunoSEQ multiplex PCR; TCRdb keeps only in-frame clonotypes and omits some of them. This table has some 1,400,000 clones, roughly 97% appearing once. The gene calls are TRBV5-1 and TRBJ1-1, with a weak D call TRBD1 (5 bases). The sequenced sample was naive CD4+ T cells sorted from blood. Subset defined: CD45RA+ positively selected. This sequence originates from a man in his thirties or forties in good health. Here the CDR3 DNA reads TGCGCCAGCAGCTTGGGTGACAGAGAAGCTTTCTTT. Protein: CASSLGDREAFF.